This note documents a single TCR beta chain sequence. These data are taken from a study of T cells in Graves' hyperthyroidism and ophthalmopathy. Authors of the study amplified TCR beta CDR3 regions from RNA transcripts. The TCR CDR3 first-round RT-PCR relied on the HTBI primer set. One entry per CDR3 protein results from TCRdb running MiXCR on the multiplex PCR reads. The sample yields a few hundred thousand distinct CDR3 sequences, 15% to 20% seen once. The specimen sequenced was blood. This receptor was identified in a woman aged 25-40 years with Graves' ophthalmopathy.

CDR3 protein: CASSPGRTELSSGNTIYF. CDR3 nucleotide sequence: TGCGCCAGCAGCCCTGGCAGGACGGAACTCAGCTCTGGAAACACCATATATTTT. This rearrangement joins TRBV5-1 to TRBJ1-3; D ambiguous. Trimming shortened V by 4 bases and J by 0 bases, and 20 bases separated the two germline ends. CDR1 is SGHRS, CDR2 YFSETQ, per germline. The CDR3 loop spans 18 amino acids.